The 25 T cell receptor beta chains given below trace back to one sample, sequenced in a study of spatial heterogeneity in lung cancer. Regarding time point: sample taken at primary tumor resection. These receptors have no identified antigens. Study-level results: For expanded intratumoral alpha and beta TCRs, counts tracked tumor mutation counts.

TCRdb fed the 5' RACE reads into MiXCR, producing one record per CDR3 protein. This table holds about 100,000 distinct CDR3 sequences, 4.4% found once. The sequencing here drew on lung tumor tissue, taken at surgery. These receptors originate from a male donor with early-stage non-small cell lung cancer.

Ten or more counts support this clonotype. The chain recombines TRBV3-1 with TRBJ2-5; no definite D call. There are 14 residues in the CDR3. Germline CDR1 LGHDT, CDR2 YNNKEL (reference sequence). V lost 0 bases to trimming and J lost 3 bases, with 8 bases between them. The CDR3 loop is CASSQDFPEETQYF. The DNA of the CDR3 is TGTGCCAGCAGCCAAGACTTCCCAGAAGAGACCCAGTACTTC.

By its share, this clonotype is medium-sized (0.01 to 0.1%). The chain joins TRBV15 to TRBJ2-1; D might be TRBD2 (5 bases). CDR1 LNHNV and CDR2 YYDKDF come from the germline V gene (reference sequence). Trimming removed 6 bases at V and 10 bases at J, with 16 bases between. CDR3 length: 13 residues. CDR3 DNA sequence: TGTGCCACCAGGCTAGAAGGACTTTGGGAGCAGTTCTTC. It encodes CATRLEGLWEQFF.

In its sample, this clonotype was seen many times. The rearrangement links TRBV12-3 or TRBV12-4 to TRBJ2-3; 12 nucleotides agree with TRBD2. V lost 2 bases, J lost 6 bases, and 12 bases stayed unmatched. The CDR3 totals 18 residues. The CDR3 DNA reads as TGTGCCAGCAGTTTAAAGACTAGCGGGGGCCCCGAGGGGGATACGCAGTATTTT. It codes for CASSLKTSGGPEGDTQYF.

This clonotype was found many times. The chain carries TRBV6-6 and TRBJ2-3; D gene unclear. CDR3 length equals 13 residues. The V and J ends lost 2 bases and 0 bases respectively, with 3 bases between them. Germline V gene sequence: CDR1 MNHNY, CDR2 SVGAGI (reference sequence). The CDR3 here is CASSYTSTDTQYF. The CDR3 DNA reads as TGTGCCAGCAGTTACACCAGCACAGATACGCAGTATTTT.

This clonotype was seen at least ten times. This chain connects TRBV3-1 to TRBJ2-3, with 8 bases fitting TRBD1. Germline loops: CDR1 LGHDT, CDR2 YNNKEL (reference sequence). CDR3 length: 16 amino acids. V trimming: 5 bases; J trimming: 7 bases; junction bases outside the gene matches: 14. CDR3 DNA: TGTGCCAGCAGCACCCGGACAGGGAACGAGGGAAATACGCAGTATTTT. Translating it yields CASSTRTGNEGNTQYF.

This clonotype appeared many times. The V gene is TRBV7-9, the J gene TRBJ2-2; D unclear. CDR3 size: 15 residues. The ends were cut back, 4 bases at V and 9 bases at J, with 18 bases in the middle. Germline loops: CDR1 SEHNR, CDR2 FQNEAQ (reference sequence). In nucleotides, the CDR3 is TGTGCCAGCAGCTCAAAGGCGCTTGTAACCCGGGAGCTGTTTTTT. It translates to CASSSKALVTRELFF. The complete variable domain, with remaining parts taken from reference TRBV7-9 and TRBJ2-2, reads DTGVSQNPRHKITKRGQNVTFRCDPISEHNRLYWYRQTLGQGPEFLTYFQNEAQLEKSRLLSDRFSAERPKGSFSTLEIQRTEQGDSAMYLCASSSKALVTRELFFGEGSRLTVL.

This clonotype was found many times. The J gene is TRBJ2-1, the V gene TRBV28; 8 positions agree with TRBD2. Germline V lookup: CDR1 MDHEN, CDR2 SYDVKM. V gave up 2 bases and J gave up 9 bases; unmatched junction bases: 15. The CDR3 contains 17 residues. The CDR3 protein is CASSLRFGRAPAGEQFF. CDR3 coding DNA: TGTGCCAGCAGTTTAAGGTTCGGGAGGGCCCCCGCGGGTGAGCAGTTCTTC.

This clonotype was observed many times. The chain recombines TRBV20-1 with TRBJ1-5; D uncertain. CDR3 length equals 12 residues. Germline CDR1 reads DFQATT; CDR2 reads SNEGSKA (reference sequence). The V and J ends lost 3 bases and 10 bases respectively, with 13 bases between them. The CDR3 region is CSASGSSLPQHF. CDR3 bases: TGCAGTGCTAGTGGTTCCAGTCTCCCCCAGCATTTT.

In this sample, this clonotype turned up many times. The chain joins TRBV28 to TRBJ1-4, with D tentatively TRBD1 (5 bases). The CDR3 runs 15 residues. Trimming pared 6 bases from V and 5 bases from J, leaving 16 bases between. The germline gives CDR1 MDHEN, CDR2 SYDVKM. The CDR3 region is CASSRAGGRNEKLFF. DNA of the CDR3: TGTGCCAGCAGCCGAGCCGGGGGGAGAAATGAAAAACTGTTTTTT. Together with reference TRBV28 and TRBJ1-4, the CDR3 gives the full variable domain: DVKVTQSSRYLVKRTGEKVFLECVQDMDHENMFWYRQDPGLGLRLIYFSYDVKMKEKGDIPEGYSVSREKKERFSLILESASTNQTSMYLCASSRAGGRNEKLFFGSGTQLSVL.

The CDR3 bases are TGTGCCAGCAGCTTCGGGACTAGCACCTACAATGAGCAGTTCTTC. Translated: CASSFGTSTYNEQFF. The chain links TRBV11-2 to TRBJ2-1; TRBD2 agrees at 9 bases. The trim removed 3 bases at V and 2 bases at J, leaving 2 bases unmatched. Germline CDR1 is SGHAT and CDR2 is FQNNGV. The CDR3 sequence is 15 residues long.

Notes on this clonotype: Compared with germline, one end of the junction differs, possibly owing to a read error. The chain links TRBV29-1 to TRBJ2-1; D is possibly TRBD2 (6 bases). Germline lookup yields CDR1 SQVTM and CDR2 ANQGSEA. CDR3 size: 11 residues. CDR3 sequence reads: CSVFTGGSPSF. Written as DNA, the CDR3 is TGCAGCGTCTTTACTGGGGGGTCACCATCCTTC.

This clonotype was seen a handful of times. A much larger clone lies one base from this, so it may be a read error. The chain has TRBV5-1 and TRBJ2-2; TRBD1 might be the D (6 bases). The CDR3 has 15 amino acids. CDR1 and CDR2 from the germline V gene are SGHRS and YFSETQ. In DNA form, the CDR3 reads TGCGTCAGCAGCCCCGGGACACGGGTCTCCGGGGAGCTGTTTTTT. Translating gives CVSSPGTRVSGELFF.

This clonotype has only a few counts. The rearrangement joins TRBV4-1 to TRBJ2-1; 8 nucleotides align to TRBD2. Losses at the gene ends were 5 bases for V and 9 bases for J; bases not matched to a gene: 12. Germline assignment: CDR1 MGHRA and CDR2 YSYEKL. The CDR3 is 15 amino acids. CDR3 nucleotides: TGCGCCAGCAGCACCGGACTAAGCGGGAGAAGTGAGCAGTTCTTC. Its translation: CASSTGLSGRSEQFF.

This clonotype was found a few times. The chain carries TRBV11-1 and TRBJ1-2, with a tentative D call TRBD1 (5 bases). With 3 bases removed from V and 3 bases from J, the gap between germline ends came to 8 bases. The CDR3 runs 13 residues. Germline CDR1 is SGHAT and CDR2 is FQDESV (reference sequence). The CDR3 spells CASSFGDHYGYTF. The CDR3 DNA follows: TGTGCCAGCAGCTTCGGGGACCACTATGGCTACACCTTC.

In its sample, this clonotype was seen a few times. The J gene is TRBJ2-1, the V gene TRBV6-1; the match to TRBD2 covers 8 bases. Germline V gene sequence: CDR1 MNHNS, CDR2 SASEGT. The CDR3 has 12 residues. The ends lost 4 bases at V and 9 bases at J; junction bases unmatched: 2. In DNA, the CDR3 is TGTGCCAGCAGTGCCGGGGGGGGTGAGCAGTTCTTC. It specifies CASSAGGGEQFF.

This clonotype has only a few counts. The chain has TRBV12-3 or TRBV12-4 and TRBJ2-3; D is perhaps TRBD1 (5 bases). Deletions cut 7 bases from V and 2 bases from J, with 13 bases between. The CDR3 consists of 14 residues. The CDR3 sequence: CASTHSGATDTQYF. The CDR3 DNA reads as TGTGCCAGCACCCATTCTGGGGCCACAGATACGCAGTATTTT.

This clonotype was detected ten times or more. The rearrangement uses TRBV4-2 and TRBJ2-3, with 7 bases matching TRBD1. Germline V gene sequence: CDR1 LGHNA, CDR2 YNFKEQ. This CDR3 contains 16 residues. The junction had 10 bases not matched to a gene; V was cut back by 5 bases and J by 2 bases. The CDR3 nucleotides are TGTGCCAGCAGCTGGGGAGCCACAGGGGACACAGATACGCAGTATTTT. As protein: CASSWGATGDTDTQYF.

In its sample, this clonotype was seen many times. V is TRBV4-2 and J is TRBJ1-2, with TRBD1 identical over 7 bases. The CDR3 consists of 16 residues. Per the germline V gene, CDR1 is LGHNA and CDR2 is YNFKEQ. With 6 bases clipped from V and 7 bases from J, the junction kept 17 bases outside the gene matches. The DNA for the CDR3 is TGTGCCAGCAGTCAAAGGTTAAGACAGGGTGCGAGTGGCTACACCTTC. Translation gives CASSQRLRQGASGYTF.

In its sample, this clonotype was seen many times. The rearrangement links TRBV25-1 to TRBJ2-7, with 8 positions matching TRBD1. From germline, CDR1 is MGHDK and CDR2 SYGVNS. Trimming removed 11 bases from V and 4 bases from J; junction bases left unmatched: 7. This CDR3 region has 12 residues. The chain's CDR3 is CASGQELYEQYF. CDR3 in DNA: TGTGCCTCGGGACAGGAGTTATACGAGCAGTACTTC.

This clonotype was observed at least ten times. CDR3 nucleotides: TGTGCCAGCAGTGTCGCCGGGACTAGCGTCTATACGCAGTATTTT. This gives the protein CASSVAGTSVYTQYF. This chain uses TRBV6-1 with TRBJ2-3, with TRBD2 matching over 10 bases. CDR1 and CDR2 from the germline V gene are MNHNS and SASEGT. The J segment lost 7 bases and the V segment lost 4 bases, leaving 8 bases of the junction unmatched. The CDR3 is made up of 15 amino acids.

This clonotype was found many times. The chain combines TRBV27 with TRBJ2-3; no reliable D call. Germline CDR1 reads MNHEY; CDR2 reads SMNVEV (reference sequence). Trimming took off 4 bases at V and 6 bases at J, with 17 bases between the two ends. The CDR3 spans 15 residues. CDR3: CASSSVTLLTDTQYF. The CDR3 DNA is TGTGCCAGCAGTTCCGTGACACTACTCACGGATACGCAGTATTTT.

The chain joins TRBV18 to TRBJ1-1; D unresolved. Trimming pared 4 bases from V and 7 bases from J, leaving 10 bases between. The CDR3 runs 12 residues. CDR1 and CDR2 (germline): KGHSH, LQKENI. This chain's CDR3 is CASSRRVDEAFF. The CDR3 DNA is TGTGCCAGCTCACGGCGGGTTGATGAAGCTTTCTTT. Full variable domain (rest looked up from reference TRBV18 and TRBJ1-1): NAGVMQNPRHLVRRRGQEARLRCSPMKGHSHVYWYRQLPEEGLKFMVYLQKENIIDESGMPKERFSAEFPKEGPSILRIQQVVRGDSAAYFCASSRRVDEAFFGQGTRLTVV.

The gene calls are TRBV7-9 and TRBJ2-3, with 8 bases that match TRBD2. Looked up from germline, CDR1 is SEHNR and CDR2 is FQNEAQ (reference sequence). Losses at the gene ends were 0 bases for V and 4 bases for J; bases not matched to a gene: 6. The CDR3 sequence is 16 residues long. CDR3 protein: CASSLARPAGADTQYF. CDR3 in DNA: TGTGCCAGCAGCTTAGCGCGCCCAGCGGGAGCAGATACGCAGTATTTT.

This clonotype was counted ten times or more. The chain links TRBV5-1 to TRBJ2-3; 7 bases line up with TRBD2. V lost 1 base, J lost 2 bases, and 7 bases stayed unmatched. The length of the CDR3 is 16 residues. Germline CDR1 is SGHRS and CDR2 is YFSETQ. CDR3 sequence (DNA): TGCGCCAGCAGCTTGCCTAGCGGAGCCCTCACAGATACGCAGTATTTT. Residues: CASSLPSGALTDTQYF.

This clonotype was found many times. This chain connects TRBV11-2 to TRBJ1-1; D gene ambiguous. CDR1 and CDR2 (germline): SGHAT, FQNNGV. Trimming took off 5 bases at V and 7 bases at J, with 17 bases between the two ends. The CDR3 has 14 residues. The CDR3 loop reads CASSPEPFGFEAFF. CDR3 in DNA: TGTGCCAGCAGCCCGGAGCCTTTCGGTTTTGAAGCTTTCTTT.